This T cell receptor (beta chain) stems from a study of human T cells and chemical hapten exposure. What the library attached to individual cDNA molecules were unique molecular identifiers. Study processing details: Over 95,000 TCRs per sample was the median, with a range of roughly 20,000 to 700,000. MiXCR, applied by TCRdb to the RACE reads, yields one record per CDR3 protein. V and J calls and clone size were set by TCRdb, not the authors. This repertoire shows 180,000 or so distinct CDR3 sequences, under 35% found once; its top ten account for less than 3.5%. Time point of the sample: pre-sensitization, week 0. Specified treatment: therapeutic diphenylcyclopropenone sensitization with weekly scalp DPC. The study enrolled 18 to 70-year-old alopecia patients suitable for DPC. This TCR was sampled from a woman aged 25 to 39 with alopecia areata. Some clones in this sample may be carry-over from other donors' samples. The sequencing here drew on whole blood, taken in connection with sensitization to the hapten diphenylcyclopropenone (DPC).

For the CDR3, the DNA is TGTGCCAGCAGGATGACAGGGGACAGCAATCAGCCCCAGCATTTT. Translation gives CASRMTGDSNQPQHF. The J gene is TRBJ1-5, the V gene TRBV6-4; 8 bases map to TRBD1. The CDR3 sequence is 15 residues long. Germline CDR1 reads MRHNA; CDR2 reads SNTAGT. The V gene end was trimmed by 6 bases and the J gene end by 1 base; junction bases not matched to a gene: 5.